The sequence of this TCR beta chain was determined in a study of T cells after yellow fever vaccination (dated by TCRdb to 2018 to 2020). For the study in its entirety: Using CD3, CD45RA, CCR7 and CD95 staining, memory subsets (EM, EMRA, CM and Tscm) were sorted on a BD FACS Aria III. The SMART-Seq v4 Ultra Low Input RNA kit was used to prepare libraries from fractions with low cell numbers. To track T-cell clones before and after primary and booster YFV17D yellow fever vaccination, bulk TCR alpha and beta repertoires were sequenced longitudinally. Two healthy male donors, one aged 18 to 29 and one aged 30 to 40 years, were included in the cohort. Blood was collected at multiple timepoints before and after primary and secondary immunization, and bulk PBMC replicates and cell subsets were isolated. Sorting of memory subsets took place on days 0, 15 and 45 and at 18 months after primary vaccination, as well as on days 0, 15 and 45 after the 30-year booster.

The treatment or condition tag for this specimen amounts to: live attenuated yellow fever vaccine strain. PBMCs were isolated from peripheral blood using a standard Ficoll-Paque protocol. RNA from sorted memory subsets was extracted with the RNeasy Micro Kit. TCR cDNA was synthesized by 5'RACE template switching, through which a universal primer site and unique molecular identifiers were introduced. Priming of cDNA synthesis was performed from both the TCR alpha and TCR beta constant segments. Libraries were amplified in two PCR steps, with sample barcodes and sequencing adapters added in the second step. Libraries were sequenced on Illumina HiSeq 2500 (2x100 bp) or NovaSeq (2x150 bp). On the study's bioinformatics: MIGEC was used to demultiplex reads and collapse the reads into UMI consensus sequences, and MiXCR was used for V(D)J alignment. Clonotypes responding to the vaccine were identified with edgeR on replicate PBMC samples, with the criteria of FDR below 0.01 and a log2 fold change above 5 up to day 15. Bulk clonotypes were assigned CD4 or CD8 identity according to which sequenced CD4 or CD8 repertoire held them at higher abundance. Clonotype frequencies in memory subsets were weighted by FACS-sorted cell numbers to estimate each clone's distribution across memory phenotypes. TCRdb reprocessing: public reads trimmed at Q25 with fastp, clones called with MiXCR, in-frame beta chains kept. Each entry merges the rows of one CDR3 protein and shows their most common DNA and genes. The authors' filters were not applied to this entry. For this sample there are 4,500 to 6,500 distinct CDR3 sequences; 6.5% appear just once. Approximately 58% of the sample goes to the ten largest clones.

The investigation overall reported the following: Because only two donors were included in the study, the extent to which the findings can be generalized is limited. On day 0, almost all vaccine-responding clonotypes were found to be below detection in the sorted memory subsets. Computational filtering was required because FACS-sorted repertoires could contain abundant contaminating clonotypes from the bulk population. After the booster, most of the clones that had expanded following primary vaccination were detected again (approximately 95% of CD4 and roughly nine tenths of CD8), which suggests that memory was broadly maintained. Compared with the primary T-cell response, the secondary T-cell response was weaker but faster, peaking on day 5 rather than day 15. A small share of clonotypes was detected in both CD4 and CD8 compartments, with the overlap likely arising from convergent recombination.

Inclusive of the bounding cysteine and phenylalanine, the CDR3 is 14 residues long. The only DNA kept is the CDR3, 42 bases in frame from the first base. Relative to germline, V is 5 bases shorter and J is 2 bases shorter, with 7 bases between their ends. Per the germline V gene (reference sequence), LNHDA is the CDR1 and SQIVND is the CDR2. About this clonotype itself: A much larger clone lies one base from this, so it may be a read error.

The sample was PBMCs, either bulk or a sorted T-cell subset (CD4+, CD8+, memory, or dextramer-sorted; not recorded which), taken more than 14 days after the first yellow fever vaccination. In this chain, TRBV19 is recombined with TRBJ2-6; confidence is insufficient to name the D gene. The sequence was collected from a man between 18 and 35 years old who received the YFV17D yellow fever vaccine. The nucleotides are TGTGCCAGTAGTGGGCAGCCTGGGGCCAACGTCCTGACTTTC. Translation gives CASSGQPGANVLTF. Reference TRBV19 and TRBJ2-6 genes cover what lies past the CDR3, so the full variable domain is DGGITQSPKYLFRKEGQNVTLSCEQNLNHDAMYWYRQDPGQGLRLIYYSQIVNDFQKGDIAEGYSVSREKKESFPLTVTSAQKNPTAFYLCASSGQPGANVLTFGAGSRLTVL.